These T cell receptor beta chains were read from a single sample in a study of shared clonotypes between healthy human individuals. Using immunoSEQ multiplex PCR, the repertoire was profiled, and TCRdb retains in-frame clones only, with some absent. The data show hundreds of thousands of clones, approximately 74% seen once. Source material: memory CD4+ T cells sorted from blood. The receptors shown here come from a woman aged 30 to 39 in good health. Both conserved end residues are part of each CDR3. The D gene is left open where the match is weak. The listing skips clone size in some rows; elsewhere it reads once, few, many or a size class.

d_call	v_call	j_call	clone_size	cdr3_aa	cdr3_nt
.	TRBV11-2	TRBJ1-1	.	CASSWARETTTEAFF	TGTGCCAGCAGCTGGGCTAGGGAGACTACCACTGAAGCTTTCTTT
TRBD1	TRBV15	TRBJ2-1	.	CATEKAGQGYNEQFF	TGTGCCACCGAGAAAGCGGGACAGGGTTACAATGAGCAGTTCTTC
TRBD1	TRBV5-1	TRBJ2-7	.	CASSLLGGHEQYF	TGCGCCAGCAGCTTGCTAGGGGGCCACGAGCAGTACTTC
.	TRBV18	TRBJ2-3	few	CASSPIGTDTQYF	TGTGCCAGCTCACCTATAGGAACAGATACGCAGTATTTT
TRBD2	TRBV7-3	TRBJ2-1	.	CASSGLAVGRDEQFF	TGTGCCAGCAGCGGACTAGCGGTGGGCAGGGATGAGCAGTTCTTC
TRBD1	TRBV6-5	TRBJ2-7	.	CASSGSGTGRGEQYF	TGTGCCAGCAGTGGGTCCGGGACAGGGCGCGGCGAGCAGTACTTC
.	TRBV2	TRBJ2-7	.	CASRGTAGGEQYF	TGTGCCAGCAGGGGGACCGCCGGGGGCGAGCAGTACTTC
TRBD1	TRBV2	TRBJ1-5	.	CASSASGGRNQPQHF	TGTGCCAGCAGTGCGTCAGGGGGCAGGAATCAGCCCCAGCATTTT
.	TRBV27	TRBJ2-7	once	CASSPSSYEQYF	TGTGCCAGCAGCCCAAGCTCCTACGAGCAGTACTTC
.	TRBV29-1	TRBJ2-7	few	CSVLPSRPGEQYF	TGCAGCGTTCTCCCCAGCCGGCCGGGCGAGCAGTACTTC
TRBD1	TRBV2	TRBJ1-2	.	CASSQGQGVNGYTF	TGTGCCAGCAGTCAGGGCCAGGGGGTTAACGGCTACACCTTC
TRBD1	TRBV6-6	TRBJ2-7	.	CASRLSGTGGNEQYF	TGTGCCAGCAGGCTGTCCGGGACAGGGGGAAACGAGCAGTACTTC
.	TRBV5-1	TRBJ2-7	.	CASSPGSGGYEQYF	TGCGCCAGCAGCCCAGGATCCGGAGGCTACGAGCAGTACTTC
TRBD1	TRBV5-1	TRBJ1-1	.	CASSLQGVNTEAFF	TGCGCCAGCAGCTTACAGGGGGTGAACACTGAAGCTTTCTTT
.	TRBV6-6	TRBJ2-7	once	CASTNPPVHEQYF	TGTGCCAGCACTAACCCACCGGTGCACGAGCAGTACTTC
TRBD1	TRBV5-1	TRBJ2-3	few	CASSLGTGTDTQYF	TGCGCCAGCAGCTTGGGGACAGGAACAGATACGCAGTATTTT
.	TRBV6-4	TRBJ1-5	.	CASPLGRRDNQPQHF	TGTGCCAGCCCCCTTGGACGGAGGGACAATCAGCCCCAGCATTTT
.	TRBV5-4	TRBJ1-4	.	CASSSPAEKLFF	TGTGCCAGCAGCTCCCCGGCAGAAAAACTGTTTTTT
.	TRBV28	TRBJ1-2	.	CASSLNDNIYGYTF	TGTGCCAGCAGTTTAAACGACAACATCTATGGCTACACCTTC
.	TRBV7-9	TRBJ2-5	.	CASSRGPSETQYF	TGTGCCAGCAGCCGCGGGCCAAGTGAGACCCAGTACTTC
.	TRBV9	TRBJ1-2	.	CASSTKDRVGYGYTF	TGTGCCAGCAGCACCAAGGACCGCGTGGGATATGGCTACACCTTC
.	TRBV4-1	TRBJ2-5	few	CASSHQLQGPQETQYF	TGCGCCAGCAGCCACCAACTCCAGGGTCCCCAAGAGACCCAGTACTTC
TRBD2	TRBV7-8	TRBJ2-1	.	CASSPVALTSGSYGEQFF	TGTGCCAGCAGCCCGGTGGCCCTGACTAGCGGGAGTTACGGTGAGCAGTTCTTC
.	TRBV6-6	TRBJ2-2	once	CASRVTGTNRGGELFF	TGTGCCAGCAGAGTGACCGGGACTAACAGGGGAGGGGAGCTGTTTTTT
.	TRBV5-1	TRBJ2-1	once	CASSLDRSSYNEQFF	TGCGCCAGCAGCTTGGATCGGTCCTCCTACAATGAGCAGTTCTTC
.	TRBV28	TRBJ2-1	.	CASSSPNRGEQFF	TGTGCCAGCAGTTCCCCGAACCGTGGGGAGCAGTTCTTC
.	TRBV30	TRBJ1-1	.	CAWSTGMNTEAFF	TGTGCCTGGAGTACAGGGATGAACACTGAAGCTTTCTTT
TRBD1	TRBV7-2	TRBJ1-1	.	CASSLTGGITEAFF	TGTGCCAGCAGCTTAACAGGGGGAATCACTGAAGCTTTCTTT
.	TRBV5-1	TRBJ2-1	.	CASSLADYRYNEQFF	TGCGCCAGCAGCTTGGCGGACTATCGATACAATGAGCAGTTCTTC
TRBD1	TRBV19	TRBJ2-7	.	CASSSSLRVVDRNSFKPYEQYF	TGTGCCAGTAGTAGTAGTCTCCGTGTTGTGGACAGGAATTCCTTTAAGCCCTACGAGCAGTACTTC
TRBD1	TRBV9	TRBJ1-2	.	CASISPGGAHYGYTF	TGTGCCAGCATCTCCCCAGGGGGCGCTCACTATGGCTACACCTTC
.	TRBV7-3	TRBJ2-5	many	CASSEQAEETQYF	TGTGCCAGCAGCGAACAAGCGGAAGAGACCCAGTACTTC
.	TRBV18	TRBJ2-1	.	CASSQGSNEQFF	TGTGCCAGCTCACAGGGGTCCAATGAGCAGTTCTTC
TRBD1	TRBV27	TRBJ1-2	.	CASSLSQGNYGYTF	TGTGCCAGCAGTTTATCACAGGGGAACTATGGCTACACCTTC
TRBD2	TRBV7-9	TRBJ2-1	.	CASSATSGRARSYNEQFF	TGTGCCAGCAGCGCAACTAGCGGGAGGGCCAGGTCCTACAATGAGCAGTTCTTC
.	TRBV5-8	TRBJ1-2	.	CASLNRGPYGYTF	TGTGCCAGCCTAAACCGGGGTCCCTATGGCTACACCTTC
.	TRBV6-5	TRBJ1-5	.	CASSYGPYSNQPQHF	TGTGCCAGCAGTTACGGGCCATATAGCAATCAGCCCCAGCATTTT
TRBD2	TRBV5-1	TRBJ2-1	many	CASSLSSGSYNEQFF	TGCGCCAGCAGCTTATCTAGCGGGAGCTACAATGAGCAGTTCTTC
.	TRBV27	TRBJ1-1	.	CASSNRAGGVLNTEAFF	TGTGCCAGCAGTAACAGGGCAGGAGGGGTTCTGAACACTGAAGCTTTCTTT
.	TRBV7-9	TRBJ1-5	.	CASSSSVYNQPQHF	TGTGCCAGCAGCTCGAGCGTCTACAATCAGCCCCAGCATTTT
TRBD2	TRBV7-2	TRBJ2-7	.	CASSTGLAVAYEQYF	TGTGCCAGCAGCACCGGACTAGCGGTGGCCTACGAGCAGTACTTC
TRBD2	TRBV15	TRBJ2-1	.	CATSRDPPGTSNYNEQFF	TGTGCCACCAGCAGAGATCCCCCGGGGACTAGCAACTACAATGAGCAGTTCTTC
.	TRBV2	TRBJ2-7	.	CASTWEYEQYF	TGTGCCAGCACCTGGGAGTACGAGCAGTACTTC
TRBD2	TRBV19	TRBJ2-2	few	CASTEGGSGRAGGELFF	TGTGCCAGTACCGAGGGAGGTAGCGGGAGGGCCGGCGGGGAGCTGTTTTTT
TRBD2	TRBV28	TRBJ2-1	.	CASGTSGRSSYNEQFF	TGTGCCAGCGGGACTAGCGGACGAAGCTCCTACAATGAGCAGTTCTTC
TRBD1	TRBV4-1	TRBJ2-4	.	CASSQGTGGAKNIQYF	TGCGCCAGCAGCCAAGGGACAGGGGGTGCCAAAAACATTCAGTACTTC
TRBD1	TRBV7-9	TRBJ2-7	once	CASSLVETGVYEQYF	TGTGCCAGCAGCTTAGTAGAGACAGGGGTTTACGAGCAGTACTTC
.	TRBV30	TRBJ1-2	.	CAWSERGINYGYTF	TGTGCCTGGAGCGAAAGGGGTATTAACTATGGCTACACCTTC
.	TRBV28	TRBJ2-1	few	CASSGTPATYYNEQFF	TGTGCCAGCAGTGGGACTCCAGCTACATACTACAATGAGCAGTTCTTC
.	TRBV6-1	TRBJ1-3	.	CASSTGSGNTIYF	TGTGCCAGCAGTACAGGGTCTGGAAACACCATATATTTT
TRBD1	TRBV2	TRBJ1-5	.	CASDSTGGLQPQHF	TGTGCCAGCGACTCTACAGGGGGCTTACAGCCCCAGCATTTT
.	TRBV10-3	TRBJ2-7	.	CAIREGGREQYF	TGTGCCATCAGGGAGGGGGGGCGCGAGCAGTACTTC
.	TRBV11-2	TRBJ2-1	once	CASSLDHGRASYNEQFF	TGTGCCAGCAGCTTAGATCATGGCAGGGCGTCCTACAATGAGCAGTTCTTC
.	TRBV6-1	TRBJ2-7	.	CASSVLQGSYEQYF	TGTGCCAGCAGTGTTCTCCAGGGGTCCTACGAGCAGTACTTC